This T cell receptor beta chain emerged from a study of blood T cell repertoires in COVID-19. Study information: Samples representing acute and convalescent COVID-19 were sourced from the United States, Italy and Spain.

Germline V gene sequence: CDR1 MGHRA, CDR2 YSYEKL. Trimming took 2 bases from V and 8 from J; bases not matched to a gene: 3. This CDR3 spans 13 amino acids. Method: immunoSEQ multiplex PCR; TCRdb's copy keeps in-frame clones and lacks some. The sample contains roughly 160,000 clones, approximately 84% of which appear only once. Patients at the Seattle site were enrolled during active infection and followed longitudinally. This chain joins TRBV4-1 and TRBJ2-3, with TRBD1 matching 8 bases. The specimen was peripheral blood. The TCR comes from a woman of 80 years or more with COVID-19, enrolled during active disease. CDR3 amino acids: CASSQPGGGTQYF. The CDR3 DNA sequence: TGCGCCAGCAGCCAACCAGGGGGCGGTACGCAGTATTTT.